Detailed here is one TCR beta chain. No antigen is known for it. The sample comes from a study of Graves' ophthalmopathy and Graves' hyperthyroidism. General observations from the study: Sensitivity of about 91% and specificity of approximately 81% were achieved when a 13-signature model separated ophthalmopathy from stable hyperthyroidism.

The study amplified TCR beta CDR3 regions using RNA transcripts. In the first round, RT-PCR was carried out with HTBI primers, and a multiplex PCR formed the second round. TCRdb used MiXCR to reprocess the multiplex PCR reads, holding one entry per CDR3 protein. In the table there are 170,000 or so distinct CDR3 sequences, roughly 37% of which are singletons. Germline CDR1 is SGHAT and CDR2 is FQNNGV. The ends were cut back, 0 bases at V and 5 bases at J, with 8 bases in the middle. The length of the CDR3 is 13 residues. The V gene is TRBV11-2, the J gene TRBJ2-7, with D perhaps TRBD1 (5 bases). This clonotype was sampled from a woman aged 40-49 years with Graves' ophthalmopathy. Input material: peripheral blood. DNA of the CDR3: TGTGCCAGCAGCTTAGACAGGGTCAACGAGCAGTACTTC. Translation gives CASSLDRVNEQYF.